This T cell receptor beta chain originates from a study of blood T cell repertoires in COVID-19. About the study: There were acute and convalescent COVID-19 samples, and they came from the United States, Italy and Spain.

TCRdb's table, derived via immunoSEQ multiplex PCR, lists solely in-frame clones and lacks some. The table shows around 330,000 clones, with about 92% occurring only once. The CDR3 is 20 residues long. CDR1 is SGHNT and CDR2 is YENEEA in the germline V gene. Unmatched junction bases numbered 11, after V lost 5 bases and J lost 2 bases. Across about two dozen US areas, participants ranged in age from roughly 18 to 89 years. The TCR sequence derives from a man aged 60 to 75 who had recovered from COVID-19. Sequencing was performed on PBMCs or T cells enriched from blood (not recorded which). The genes are TRBV11-3 and TRBJ2-6; 14 bases are shared with TRBD2. The CDR3 reads CASSPGTSGRINPGANVLTF. In DNA form, the CDR3 reads TGTGCCAGCAGCCCAGGGACTAGCGGGAGAATAAATCCTGGGGCCAACGTCCTGACTTTC. Complete variable domain (other parts from reference TRBV11-3 and TRBJ2-6): EAGVVQSPRYKIIEKKQPVAFWCNPISGHNTLYWYLQNLGQGPELLIRYENEEAVDDSQLPKDRFSAERLKGVDSTLKIQPAELGDSAVYLCASSPGTSGRINPGANVLTFGAGSRLTVL.